This TCR beta chain derives from a study of blood T cell repertoires in COVID-19. For the study at large: Spain, Italy and the United States supplied samples that represented acute and convalescent COVID-19. The analysed material was cDNA or gDNA that came from T cells, B-cell-depleted T cells, or PBMCs.

Germline V gene sequence: CDR1 SGHTS, CDR2 YDEGEE. Unmatched junction bases numbered 10, after V lost 4 bases and J lost 4 bases. The CDR3 spans 17 residues. Profiling relied on immunoSEQ multiplex PCR, and the TCRdb table lists in-frame clones only, not all of them. The sample includes a few hundred thousand clones, less than 90% seen only once; the top ten take roughly 7.1%. Those enrolled in Seattle joined during active infection and were followed longitudinally afterward. The specimen was peripheral blood. This sequence joins TRBV5-8 and TRBJ1-5; TRBD1 matches at 11 bases. The sequence derives from a woman aged 55-69 years with COVID-19, enrolled during active disease. DNA of the CDR3: TGTGCCAGCAGCGGACAGGGGGCTGAAATTCCGAATCAGCCCCAGCATTTT. Its protein product is CASSGQGAEIPNQPQHF.